These 17 T cell receptor beta chains were all obtained from the same sample, sequenced in a study of cytomegalovirus exposure and HLA in healthy donors. The PCR contained 60 Vbeta and 13 Jbeta primers. The method was immunoSEQ multiplex PCR; TCRdb's version includes in-frame clones alone and lacks a portion of them. The sample lists 150,000 to 200,000 clones, 79% occurring once. Sequenced input: PBMCs. The receptors were sampled from a woman between 25 and 40 years old in good health and CMV-seropositive.

The gene calls are TRBV4-3 and TRBJ2-4; possible D gene TRBD2, 6 bases. Germline V gene sequence: CDR1 LGHNA, CDR2 YSLEER. V gave up 1 base and J gave up 6 bases, with 16 bases separating them. CDR3 length: 16 residues. CDR3 DNA sequence: TGCGCCAGCAGCCAAGTTGCAGGGATGGAGGGAAACATTCAGTACTTC. Translated: CASSQVAGMEGNIQYF.

The chain links TRBV4-1 to TRBJ1-5; D not certain. Germline lookup yields CDR1 MGHRA and CDR2 YSYEKL. V was clipped by 4 bases and J by 7 bases, with 14 bases between them. CDR3 length: 14 residues. The CDR3 DNA sequence: TGCGCCAGCAGCCTAACCGGGGAGGGACAGCCCCAGCATTTT. It specifies CASSLTGEGQPQHF.

J is TRBJ2-5 and V is TRBV10-3, with TRBD2 as a possible D gene (7 bases). Per germline, CDR1 ENHRY and CDR2 SYGVKD. Trimming took off 2 bases at V and 4 bases at J, with 14 bases between the two ends. This CDR3 contains 15 residues. CDR3 protein: CAISENREGGETQYF. In DNA, the CDR3 is TGTGCCATCAGTGAGAACAGGGAGGGGGGAGAGACCCAGTACTTC.

This sequence joins TRBV7-6 and TRBJ1-3, with 9 bases fitting TRBD1. The CDR3 loop spans 17 amino acids. Germline V lookup: CDR1 SGHVS, CDR2 FNYEAQ. With V trimmed by 2 bases and J by 0 bases, 5 bases remained unmatched. CDR3 sequence: CASSLLGQGDSGNTIYF. CDR3 bases: TGTGCCAGCAGCTTATTGGGACAGGGTGACTCTGGAAACACCATATATTTT.

In this sample, this clone turned up a few times. The V gene is TRBV9, the J gene TRBJ2-2; D perhaps matches TRBD2 (5 bases). The CDR3 sequence is 14 residues long. V lost 0 bases and J lost 4, with 7 bases in between. The V gene's germline CDR1 is SGDLS and CDR2 YYNGEE. The CDR3 protein is CASSVDRGTGELFF. The CDR3 nucleotides read TGTGCCAGCAGCGTAGACCGGGGCACCGGGGAGCTGTTTTTT. The whole variable domain, remainder taken from reference TRBV9 and TRBJ2-2, is DSGVTQTPKHLITATGQRVTLRCSPRSGDLSVYWYQQSLDQGLQFLIQYYNGEERAKGNILERFSAQQFPDLHSELNLSSLELGDSALYFCASSVDRGTGELFFGEGSRLTVL.

The chain couples TRBV29-1 to TRBJ2-4; D is uncertain. The CDR3 runs 10 residues. Trimming took 6 bases from V and 7 from J, leaving 7 bases between them. The germline gives CDR1 SQVTM, CDR2 ANQGSEA. The CDR3 protein is CSVGANIQYF. Here the CDR3 DNA reads TGCAGCGTAGGAGCGAACATTCAGTACTTC.

The chain carries TRBV5-8 and TRBJ2-2, with a tentative D call TRBD2 (6 bases). V was shortened by 5 bases and J by 4 bases, with 12 bases between the two germline ends. CDR3 length: 14 residues. CDR1 and CDR2 from the germline V gene are SGHTS and YDEGEE. Written as DNA, the CDR3 is TGTGCCAGCAGAACGGGAGTGGCCACCGGGGAGCTGTTTTTT. Its translation: CASRTGVATGELFF.

V usage is TRBV29-1 and J usage is TRBJ2-7; the match to TRBD1 covers 8 bases. Germline values: CDR1 SQVTM, CDR2 ANQGSEA. J was trimmed by 7 bases and V by 6 bases; bases with no gene match: 11. The CDR3 has 13 residues. CDR3 loop: CSVDGTGEYEQYF. DNA for the CDR3: TGCAGCGTGGACGGGACAGGAGAATATGAGCAGTACTTC.

The CDR3 nucleotides are TGTGCCAGCAGCTTCGCTGCAGGGGCCAATGAAGCTTTCTTT. Its translation: CASSFAAGANEAFF. The chain couples TRBV5-4 to TRBJ1-1; D is perhaps TRBD1 (6 bases). Germline V lookup: CDR1 SGHNT, CDR2 YYREEE (reference sequence). The CDR3 totals 14 residues. The germline V and J ends were trimmed by 2 bases and 7 bases, with 15 bases remaining between them.

CDR3 DNA: TGTGCCAGCAGCTTCGCCGGCCAGGGGGCCTACGAGCAGTACTTC. This codes for CASSFAGQGAYEQYF. The V gene is TRBV7-2, the J gene TRBJ2-7; 7 bases match TRBD1. V was clipped by 3 bases and J by 2 bases; unmatched bases: 7. The CDR3 consists of 15 residues. From germline, CDR1 is SGHTA and CDR2 FQGNSA. Complete variable domain (other parts from reference TRBV7-2 and TRBJ2-7): GAGVSQSPSNKVTEKGKDVELRCDPISGHTALYWYRQSLGQGLEFLIYFQGNSAPDKSGLPSDRFSAERTGGSVSTLTIQRTQQEDSAVYLCASSFAGQGAYEQYFGPGTRLTVT.

The V and J genes are TRBV18 and TRBJ2-5, with 7 bases aligning to TRBD2. With V trimmed by 1 base and J by 0 bases, 8 bases remained unmatched. Germline V CDR1 and CDR2: KGHSH, LQKENI. The CDR3 sequence is 17 residues long. In DNA form, the CDR3 reads TGTGCCAGCTCACCACGGTTGGGCGGGGGAAACCAAGAGACCCAGTACTTC. This sequence encodes CASSPRLGGGNQETQYF.

CDR3 sequence (DNA): TGTGCCAGCAGTTTATCGACTAGCGGGGGGGATACGCAGTATTTT. Translated: CASSLSTSGGDTQYF. The gene calls are TRBV27 and TRBJ2-3; 13 nucleotides agree with TRBD2. The CDR3 totals 15 residues. The germline V gene encodes CDR1 MNHEY and CDR2 SMNVEV (reference sequence). J was trimmed by 6 bases and V by 0 bases; bases with no gene match: 0.

V is TRBV7-9 and J is TRBJ2-2; the D is unclear. Germline CDR1 and CDR2: SEHNR and FQNEAQ (reference sequence). The V end lost 7 bases, the J end lost 8 bases, and 11 bases lay between the germline ends. This CDR3 region has 12 residues. This CDR3 is CASKPTRGELFF. The CDR3 nucleotides read TGTGCCAGCAAACCCACGAGAGGGGAGCTGTTTTTT.

The chain links TRBV19 to TRBJ2-5, with 9 bases fitting TRBD1. Germline V CDR1 and CDR2: LNHDA, SQIVND (reference sequence). The ends lost 6 bases at V and 6 bases at J; junction bases unmatched: 5. CDR3 length equals 13 residues. The CDR3 bases are TGTGCCAGTAGACGGGGACAGGGACAGACCCAGTACTTC. This translates into CASRRGQGQTQYF. Combining the CDR3 with reference TRBV19 and TRBJ2-5 gives the whole variable domain DGGITQSPKYLFRKEGQNVTLSCEQNLNHDAMYWYRQDPGQGLRLIYYSQIVNDFQKGDIAEGYSVSREKKESFPLTVTSAQKNPTAFYLCASRRGQGQTQYFGPGTRLLVL.

This rearrangement joins TRBV4-1 to TRBJ2-4; possible D gene TRBD2, 6 bases. The V gene's germline CDR1 is MGHRA and CDR2 YSYEKL. The CDR3 length is 14 residues. V was pared by 5 bases and J by 4 bases, with 12 bases between. The CDR3 is CASSSGVVKNIQYF. CDR3 nucleotides: TGCGCCAGCAGCTCGGGGGTGGTTAAAAACATTCAGTACTTC.

V is TRBV7-8 and J is TRBJ2-1; D perhaps matches TRBD1 (5 bases). V was trimmed by 4 bases and J by 1 base, leaving 11 bases between them. The germline V gene has CDR1 SGHVS and CDR2 FQNEAQ. This CDR3 has 15 amino acids. CDR3 bases: TGTGCCAGCAGCTCAGGACATAGATCCTACAATGAGCAGTTCTTC. It encodes CASSSGHRSYNEQFF.

The chain is built from TRBV2 and TRBJ1-1; 9 bases are a match to TRBD1. This CDR3 is 14 amino acids long. Germline V gene data show CDR1 as SNHLY and CDR2 as FYNNEI. Germline trimming cut 6 bases from V and 4 bases from J; bases unmatched to any gene: 6. The DNA for the CDR3 is TGTGCCAGCAGCGCACAGGGGGCGAGCACTGAAGCTTTCTTT. Translating gives CASSAQGASTEAFF.